This is a list of T cell receptor beta chains from one sample in a study of blood T cell repertoires in COVID-19. Clones were sequenced by immunoSEQ multiplex PCR, and TCRdb holds only the in-frame ones, with some missing. Of around 250,000 clones in the sample, more than 75% were seen once. Sequenced input: PBMCs or T cells enriched from blood (not recorded which). The receptors were sampled from a young man who had recovered from COVID-19. The CDR3 runs from the conserved cysteine through the conserved F or W. D genes are given only for firm matches. The size of a clone is reported for some rows only, either as once, few or many, or as a class for expanded clones.

CDR3aa	CDR3nt	v_gene	j_gene	d_gene	len	abundance
CASTLHGGSTEAFF	TGTGCCAGCACCCTTCACGGGGGGTCTACTGAAGCTTTCTTT	TRBV27	TRBJ1-1	NA	14	NA
CASSLGSRGYTF	TGTGCCAGCAGTTTAGGGAGCAGAGGCTACACCTTC	TRBV12-3/TRBV12-4	TRBJ1-2	NA	12	NA
CASSLDRGEAFF	TGTGCCAGCAGCTTAGACAGGGGCGAAGCTTTCTTT	TRBV11-2	TRBJ1-1	NA	12	NA
CASSTGGAGEQYF	TGTGCCAGTAGTACCGGGGGGGCTGGGGAGCAGTACTTC	TRBV19	TRBJ2-7	TRBD2	13	NA
CASSARTGGKETQYF	TGTGCCAGCAGCGCCAGGACAGGGGGCAAGGAGACCCAGTACTTC	TRBV6-5	TRBJ2-5	TRBD1	15	NA
CASSITGTHSYGYTF	TGTGCCAGCAGTATCACAGGTACCCACTCCTATGGCTACACCTTC	TRBV2	TRBJ1-2	NA	15	NA
CASSLAGQGYTDTQYF	TGTGCCAGCAGCTTAGCGGGACAGGGGTACACAGATACGCAGTATTTT	TRBV7-6	TRBJ2-3	TRBD1	16	NA
CASSQEGTGLNEQFF	TGCGCCAGCAGCCAAGAGGGGACAGGGCTCAATGAGCAGTTCTTC	TRBV4-1	TRBJ2-1	TRBD1	15	once
CASSDDRSKAFF	TGTGCCAGCAGTGACGACAGGTCTAAAGCTTTCTTT	TRBV6-1	TRBJ1-1	NA	12	NA
CASSIGTVMNTEAFF	TGCGCCAGCAGCATCGGGACAGTAATGAACACTGAAGCTTTCTTT	TRBV5-1	TRBJ1-1	TRBD1	15	NA
CASSFTGANSPLHF	TGTGCCAGCAGCTTCACAGGGGCAAATTCACCCCTCCACTTT	TRBV5-5	TRBJ1-6	TRBD1	14	NA
CATSAAGGRSYNEQFF	TGTGCCACCAGTGCGGCAGGAGGTCGGTCCTACAATGAGCAGTTCTTC	TRBV24-1	TRBJ2-1	NA	16	NA
CASSPGPNNEQFF	TGTGCCAGCTCACCGGGGCCCAACAATGAGCAGTTCTTC	TRBV18	TRBJ2-1	NA	13	NA
CAISGEGLLEYF	TGTGCCATCAGTGGGGAGGGTCTCCTCGAGTACTTC	TRBV10-3	TRBJ2-5	TRBD2	12	NA
CASSTHGLAGDTDTQYF	TGTGCCAGCAGCACTCACGGACTAGCGGGGGACACAGATACGCAGTATTTT	TRBV3-1/TRBV3-2	TRBJ2-3	TRBD2	17	NA
CASSPLGLNTGELFF	TGTGCCAGCAGCCCTTTGGGACTGAACACCGGGGAGCTGTTTTTT	TRBV7-3	TRBJ2-2	NA	15	NA
CASSLGGVPEAFF	TGTGCCAGCAGCTTAGGAGGCGTGCCTGAAGCTTTCTTT	TRBV11-2	TRBJ1-1	NA	13	NA
CASSLGQGALLAKNIQYF	TGTGCCAGTAGTCTCGGACAGGGTGCCTTGCTAGCCAAAAACATTCAGTACTTC	TRBV19	TRBJ2-4	TRBD1	18	NA
CATSRGQGAATDTQYF	TGTGCCACCAGCAGAGGTCAGGGGGCGGCCACAGATACGCAGTATTTT	TRBV15	TRBJ2-3	TRBD1	16	NA
CASSLVVPAYEQYF	TGTGCCAGCAGCTTAGTTGTGCCAGCCTACGAGCAGTACTTC	TRBV7-9	TRBJ2-7	NA	14	NA
CAIGQREGNEQFF	TGTGCCATCGGCCAGCGGGAGGGTAATGAGCAGTTCTTC	TRBV10-3	TRBJ2-1	TRBD2	13	NA
CASSADRGWDTGELFF	TGTGCCAGCAGTGCGGACAGGGGATGGGACACCGGGGAGCTGTTTTTT	TRBV2	TRBJ2-2	TRBD1	16	NA
CAISDSGVFMNTEAFF	TGTGCCATCAGTGATTCGGGGGTATTCATGAACACTGAAGCTTTCTTT	TRBV10-3	TRBJ1-1	NA	16	NA
CASSRQGSNQPQHF	TGTGCCAGCAGTCGACAGGGAAGCAATCAGCCCCAGCATTTT	TRBV6-2/TRBV6-3	TRBJ1-5	TRBD1	14	NA
CASSRPGGEGYTF	TGTGCCAGCAGCCGCCCAGGGGGAGAGGGCTACACCTTC	TRBV3-1/TRBV3-2	TRBJ1-2	TRBD1	13	NA
CASSSPAGGLRTEAFF	TGTGCCAGCAGTTCCCCCGCGGGGGGGCTACGCACTGAAGCTTTCTTT	TRBV28	TRBJ1-1	NA	16	NA
CSVESNRGSSYEQYF	TGCAGCGTTGAATCGAATCGGGGAAGCTCCTACGAGCAGTACTTC	TRBV29-1	TRBJ2-7	NA	15	NA
CAWSVRGATGNTIYF	TGTGCCTGGAGTGTACGCGGGGCTACTGGAAACACCATATATTTT	TRBV30	TRBJ1-3	NA	15	NA
CASSLTDRGPQHF	TGTGCCAGCAGCTTAACGGACAGGGGGCCCCAGCATTTT	TRBV11-2	TRBJ1-5	TRBD1	13	NA
CASSLGFRTSGRGQETQYF	TGTGCCAGCAGTTTGGGGTTCAGGACTAGCGGGAGGGGACAAGAGACCCAGTACTTC	TRBV27	TRBJ2-5	TRBD2	19	NA
CASSLGTSGTDTQYF	TGTGCCAGCAGCTTAGGGACTAGCGGCACAGATACGCAGTATTTT	TRBV11-2	TRBJ2-3	TRBD2	15	NA
CASSFPIAGVMNTGELFF	TGTGCCAGCAGCTTTCCGATAGCGGGAGTGATGAATACCGGGGAGCTGTTTTTT	TRBV7-6	TRBJ2-2	TRBD2	18	NA
CASSDVPSDNSNQPQHF	TGCGCCAGCAGTGACGTCCCATCCGACAATAGCAATCAGCCCCAGCATTTT	TRBV10-1	TRBJ1-5	NA	17	NA
CASSRDSHQPQHF	TGTGCCAGCAGCCGGGACAGCCATCAGCCCCAGCATTTT	TRBV12-3/TRBV12-4	TRBJ1-5	TRBD1	13	once
CAISRDSGKADTQYF	TGTGCCATCAGCCGAGATAGCGGGAAGGCAGATACGCAGTATTTT	TRBV10-3	TRBJ2-3	TRBD2	15	NA
CAWRPRTANTEAFF	TGTGCCTGGAGGCCACGGACAGCCAACACTGAAGCTTTCTTT	TRBV30	TRBJ1-1	NA	14	NA
CAWSVLSSAPQYF	TGTGCCTGGAGTGTACTATCTTCGGCTCCCCAGTACTTC	TRBV30	TRBJ2-5	NA	13	once
CASSSWATVDTEAFF	TGTGCCAGCAGCTCCTGGGCGACCGTCGACACTGAAGCTTTCTTT	TRBV7-2	TRBJ1-1	NA	15	NA
CASSSQVNTEAFF	TGTGCCAGCAGTTCACAGGTGAACACTGAAGCTTTCTTT	TRBV12-3/TRBV12-4	TRBJ1-1	NA	13	NA
CASRPQGGYEQYF	TGTGCCAGCAGACCACAAGGGGGCTACGAGCAGTACTTC	TRBV12-3/TRBV12-4	TRBJ2-7	NA	13	NA
CASSLQGVRSPLHF	TGTGCCAGCAGTTTACAGGGGGTCCGTTCACCCCTCCACTTT	TRBV27	TRBJ1-6	TRBD1	14	NA
CASILPGGRDEQFF	TGTGCCAGCATTTTGCCGGGAGGCAGGGATGAGCAGTTCTTC	TRBV6-7	TRBJ2-1	TRBD2	14	NA
CASSLRLAGPYEQYF	TGTGCCAGCAGTTTAAGGCTAGCGGGACCCTACGAGCAGTACTTC	TRBV27	TRBJ2-7	TRBD2	15	once
CASSRGTGGYQPQHF	TGTGCCAGTAGTAGAGGGACAGGGGGATATCAGCCCCAGCATTTT	TRBV19	TRBJ1-5	TRBD1	15	NA
CAWDHRVVGTTEAFF	TGTGCCTGGGACCACAGGGTCGTTGGGACCACTGAAGCTTTCTTT	TRBV30	TRBJ1-1	NA	15	NA
CASSDRVHPGRETQYF	TGTGCCAGCAGTGACCGGGTCCACCCTGGAAGAGAGACCCAGTACTTC	TRBV28	TRBJ2-5	NA	16	NA
CASSGARGIEAFF	TGCGCCAGCAGTGGCGCCAGGGGAATTGAAGCTTTCTTT	TRBV10-2	TRBJ1-1	NA	13	NA
CASSNVAGGPGEQYF	TGCGCCAGCAGCAATGTAGCGGGGGGGCCCGGCGAGCAGTACTTC	TRBV5-1	TRBJ2-7	TRBD2	15	NA
CASSLAGGANEQFF	TGTGCCAGCAGCTTAGCGGGCGGGGCGAATGAGCAGTTCTTC	TRBV7-9	TRBJ2-1	NA	14	NA
CASSWGTSRAANEQFF	TGCGCCAGCAGCTGGGGGACTAGCCGGGCGGCCAATGAGCAGTTCTTC	TRBV5-1	TRBJ2-1	TRBD2	16	NA
CASSPGNTIYF	TGTGCCAGCAGCCCGGGAAACACCATATATTTT	TRBV7-6	TRBJ1-3	NA	11	NA